This T cell receptor beta chain was sequenced in a study of T cell changes during pregnancy in multiple sclerosis. Sequenced by immunoSEQ multiplex PCR; TCRdb stores in-frame clones only, minus some. The repertoire holds tens of thousands of clones, with roughly nine tenths as singletons. The source material was CD8+ T cells from peripheral blood mononuclear cells, sampled in the first trimester of pregnancy. The sequence was obtained from a female donor in good health, enrolled as a control in a pregnancy study.

In DNA, the CDR3 is TGTGCCATCAGTGAGTCGCCCACGAGGGATGAGCAGTTCTTC. It specifies CAISESPTRDEQFF. This sequence joins TRBV10-3 and TRBJ2-1; D may be TRBD2 (5 bases). Germline-derived CDR1 and CDR2 are ENHRY and SYGVKD. This CDR3 is 14 amino acids long. V lost 0 bases and J 8 bases, leaving 11 bases between the germline ends.